This paragraph reports one T cell receptor (beta chain). What antigen it recognizes has not been identified. This sample is drawn from a study of cytomegalovirus exposure and HLA in healthy donors (dated by TCRdb to the late 2010s). Concerning the study at large: According to an earlier analysis of 550 to 700 of the donors, about 190 million T cells yielded 95 million to 140 million unique TCR beta sequences and 250 to 350 Gb of sequence data. Approximately 300 gigabases of sequencing data and about 92 million unique TCR sequences made up an early release that covered approximately 700 HLA-typed donors. To predict cytomegalovirus infection status, the study brought together high-throughput TCR immunosequencing, statistical association of individual TCRs with disease status, and machine learning. A later genetic analysis used genome-wide SNP genotypes for about 55% of the 666 donors, treating that subset as a discovery cohort. The later analysis used no new phenotypic data to find candidate immune exposures, relying instead on TCR beta sequences and their occurrence across donors. Along with the roughly 670-subject first cohort, a separate validation cohort of about 110 different subjects was used. An earlier analysis of nearly 600 of the donors applied high-throughput TCR beta sequencing to assess whether each TCR beta V gene segment acted as functional or pseudogenic. Class I and class II HLA loci were covered by the typing at four-digit resolution. On average, around 240,000 unique TCR beta nucleotide sequences were sequenced per donor among 398 genotyped donors of the cohort, with 15% to 20% of those sequences being non-productive. Donor age, sex, ethnicity and CMV serostatus were compiled alongside the repertoire data. Among the 398 genotyped donors, about 85% belonged to the genetic ancestry cluster associated with self-reported Caucasian donors. The study aimed to test whether signatures of past pathogen exposure could be identified by cataloging public T cell receptors. All discovery cohort repertoires had been generated using a single sequencing platform. The number of donors typed differed by locus, with 629-630 for A, B, C, DRB1 and DQB1, 522 for DQA1, 600 to 610 for DPA1, and 472 for DPB1. A later analysis re-analyzed previously published TCR beta repertoires from hundreds of donors and added high-resolution HLA genotyping to study TCR occurrence patterns. A handful of DR-DQ haplotypes were handled as single units for association and clustering because linkage in the cohort was strong. The T cell repertoires of several hundred subjects were profiled by immunosequencing and related to cytomegalovirus serostatus.

The cohort comprised some 700 healthy bone marrow donors. Cohort members were all nominally healthy when sampled, although unrecorded immune exposures were likely present. The donor was CMV seronegative and was included in the group of several hundred seronegative cohort members. Every donor gave a peripheral blood sample, and the peripheral blood mononuclear cells from that sample were used for TCR beta sequencing. The Qiagen DNeasy Blood Extraction Kit was used to extract genomic DNA from the blood cell samples. Library construction relied on the immunoSEQ multiplex PCR assay. For the multiplex PCR, a mixture combining 60 forward primers for TCR Vbeta segments and 13 reverse primers for TCR Jbeta segments was used. The CDR3 region of rearranged TCR beta genes was amplified from genomic DNA by a multiplex PCR assay. Amplified TCR beta libraries were sequenced as 87-base-pair reads on the Illumina HiSeq System. Per the source publication's procedure: In a later analysis, 80 million or so unique TCR beta chains were counted across the roughly 670 repertoires, and about 10 million of these chains were shared by at least two donors. To remove PCR and sequencing errors, raw reads were error-corrected and collapsed into unique sequences using a nearest-neighbor algorithm that merged closely related sequences. CDR3 sequences were aligned to IMGT reference sequences to assign V, D and J gene segments. For a sequence to be retained, a match of at least six nucleotides to both a V gene segment and a J gene segment was required. Rearrangements were classified as productive when the CDR3 lacked stop codons and remained in frame with V and J, and all other rearrangements were classified as non-productive. CDR3 was defined according to IMGT convention as the region running from the second conserved V-encoded cysteine to the conserved J-encoded phenylalanine. Sequences without an unambiguous match to a single V gene segment were excluded from the earlier analysis of 587 of the donors. In an earlier analysis of around 600 of the donors, V segments were called functional above 56.7% productive rearrangements and were called segregating when the between-donor standard deviation exceeded 5%. A statistical classification framework was built to diagnose cytomegalovirus status from the catalog of TCR beta chain sequences. In a later analysis, TCR nucleotide sequences were compared against IMGT/GENE-DB human TR gene sequences so that V and J genes could be assigned. In a later analysis, CDR3 sequences and most-parsimonious VDJ recombination scenarios were assigned using the TCRdist pipeline. In a later analysis, each TCR beta chain was defined by its CDR3 amino acid sequence together with its V-gene family, and reads lacking a unique V-gene family were excluded. To address suspected cross-contamination and a sequencing artifact, a later analysis removed several hundred highly shared, low-generation-probability nucleotide sequences. In a later analysis, a clonal expansion index for each public chain was calculated from normalized within-repertoire ranks of inferred template counts. Generation probabilities in a later analysis came from a VDJ recombination model fitted to out-of-frame rearrangements, and those results were checked against IGoR. In a later analysis, hypergeometric tests were used to score TCR-TCR, TCR-HLA and TCR-CMV co-occurrence, with a repertoire-size bias correction applied to TCR pairs. False discovery rates were estimated in a later analysis by permuting HLA or CMV assignments 20 times. A later analysis grouped co-occurring TCRs with DBSCAN, adding TCRdist sequence similarity when clustering within HLA-allele-positive subsets. For co-occurrence clustering, repertoires with fewer than 30,000 or more than 120,000 public chains were excluded, along with a handful of repertoires with anomalous nucleotide sharing. TCRdb took over this immuneACCESS table, retaining in-frame rearrangements with V and J assigned. Such tables are incomplete; in checked studies, under half of the missing clones stem from an unresolved V gene, and the remainder is unexplained. The DNA gave D and trimming, while V, J and clone size come from that table. The sample's records list tens of thousands of clones. The top ten constitute approximately 1.1% of the sample.

On the study overall, not on this receptor specifically: The only immune exposure information available for the cohort was CMV serostatus. A later genetic analysis reported fewer N-insertions in productive TCRs among donors in an Asian-associated ancestry cluster than the roughly 720-donor mean. Because HLA typing was missing for some donors at each locus, association tests included only the typed subset. It was suggested by the authors that the approach could potentially be generalized to other disease states and immunological phenotypes. Compared with equally common non-associated chains, HLA-associated TCR beta chains in a later analysis were more clonally expanded and had lower generation probabilities. A later analysis associated some 17,000 TCR beta sequences with specific HLA alleles at a false discovery rate of 0.05. The 87-base-pair reads could not distinguish some IMGT-functional V segments, including TRBV6-2 and TRBV6-3, so those segments were excluded. Assigning TCR associations to individual alleles was difficult when HLA alleles, especially DR and DQ, strongly co-occurred. A cluster of highly shared sequence variants was judged likely to represent a technical artifact of the sequencing pipeline. An association between a missense DCLRE1C variant and V-gene and J-gene trimming of TCR beta chains was found in a later genetic analysis and replicated in an independent cohort. Most CMV-associated TCR beta chains appeared to be HLA-restricted in a later analysis, and the HLA associations seemed to be driven largely by CMV exposure. Correlated functional status among segregating V segments might reflect linkage disequilibrium, but an unknown experimental factor could not be ruled out. Because counts were too low, 15 or so rarely observed V segments, including chromosome 9 orphons, were excluded from the earlier analysis of 587 of the donors. The classifier was reported to diagnose cytomegalovirus status with high specificity and sensitivity in both the original cohort and the validation cohort. In a later analysis, several top co-occurrence clusters were reported to appear linked to parvovirus B19, influenza, CMV and Epstein-Barr virus. Broadly in line with IMGT annotations, most TCR beta V segments showed up in productive rearrangements about 87% or about 30% of the time in an earlier analysis of under 700 of the donors. The study listed over 150 TCR beta chains as associated with cytomegalovirus. The presence/absence analyses assumed that sequencing depth was roughly uniform across donors, and that assumption may not be true. A further reported finding was that TCR beta sequences accurately predicted the HLA-A and HLA-B alleles for most subjects in the first cohort. Most TCR sequences were observed very rarely across donors, whereas some public TCRs were present in many individuals. This cohort had only TCR beta chains sequenced, and the lack of alpha or paired-chain data limited which features could be detected. According to a later analysis, TCR association rates differed among HLA loci, with DRB1 alleles showing the most associated TCRs and HLA-C alleles showing the fewest. A few of the identified cytomegalovirus-associated TCR beta chains were confirmed in vitro to be specific for cytomegalovirus antigens.

Counted from cysteine to phenylalanine, this CDR3 has 14 amino acids. Only the CDR3 DNA is retained, 42 bases long and in frame from the first base. The V end loses 5 bases and the J end loses 4 bases, and a stretch of 15 bases separates them. Looking up the germline V gene yields CDR1 MNHNS and CDR2 SASEGT. The V and J genes are TRBV6-1 and TRBJ2-7; TRBD2 is a possible D gene, resting on 6 matching bases. This sequence was found in a woman under 40 in good health and CMV-seronegative. The specimen was PBMCs. The nucleotides read TGTGCCAGCAGTAAAGACTCAGGGAGGTACGAGCAGTACTTC. Its product reads: CASSKDSGRYEQYF.